These 31 T cell receptor beta chains share one sample of origin, sequenced in a study of blood T cell repertoires in COVID-19. The method was immunoSEQ multiplex PCR; TCRdb's version includes in-frame clones alone and lacks a portion of them. The repertoire holds about 140,000 clones, with around 80% as singletons. Sequenced sample: peripheral blood. The receptors here all came from a man between 65 and 79 years old who had recovered from COVID-19.

The rearrangement links TRBV5-1 to TRBJ2-7; the D gene is possibly TRBD1 (5 bases). The V gene's germline CDR1 is SGHRS and CDR2 YFSETQ. The V end lost 0 bases, the J end lost 5 bases, and 18 bases lay between the germline ends. The CDR3 contains 16 residues. In DNA, the CDR3 is TGCGCCAGCAGCTTGGGACAGCCCGTCCGCCGCAACGAGCAGTACTTC. This sequence encodes CASSLGQPVRRNEQYF.

V gene TRBV5-1 combines with J gene TRBJ1-4, with TRBD1 as a possible D gene (6 bases). This CDR3 comprises 19 residues. V lost 0 bases and J 7 bases, leaving 25 bases between the germline ends. Germline lookup yields CDR1 SGHRS and CDR2 YFSETQ. CDR3 amino acids: CASSLDGDTVPAGSEKLFF. The CDR3 DNA reads as TGCGCCAGCAGCTTGGATGGGGACACCGTACCAGCGGGGAGTGAAAAACTGTTTTTT.

This rearrangement joins TRBV5-1 to TRBJ2-7, with TRBD2 matching over 7 bases. Germline V gene data show CDR1 as SGHRS and CDR2 as YFSETQ. J lost 2 bases, V lost 0 bases, and 5 bases had no gene match. This CDR3 has 15 residues. The chain's CDR3 is CASSLAGGGAYEQYF. In nucleotides, the CDR3 is TGCGCCAGCAGCTTGGCCGGCGGGGGAGCCTACGAGCAGTACTTC.

There are a few counts of this clone. This chain joins TRBV6-1 and TRBJ2-1; 10 bases match TRBD2. The CDR3 loop spans 16 amino acids. After removal of 2 bases from V and 7 bases from J, the junction contained 8 bases not matched to a gene. Germline V lookup: CDR1 MNHNS, CDR2 SASEGT. CDR3 bases: TGTGCCAGCAGTGAAAACAGGCTAGCGGGAGTAAATGAGCAGTTCTTC. Translated, it gives CASSENRLAGVNEQFF.

V is TRBV15 and J is TRBJ1-4; D uncertain. The CDR3 totals 13 residues. V dropped 4 bases and J dropped 0 bases, with 3 bases sitting between them. CDR1 and CDR2 from the germline V gene are LNHNV and YYDKDF (reference sequence). CDR3 in DNA: TGTGCCACCAGCACCACAACTAATGAAAAACTGTTTTTT. Translated: CATSTTTNEKLFF.

The rearrangement uses TRBV6-5 and TRBJ2-5, with TRBD1 matching over 11 bases. The junction had 9 bases not matched to a gene; V was cut back by 10 bases and J by 5 bases. The germline CDR1 and CDR2 sequences are MNHEY and SVGAGI. CDR3 length equals 14 residues. CDR3 protein: CATRDRGLWETQYF. The CDR3 DNA reads TGTGCCACCAGGGACAGGGGGTTATGGGAGACCCAGTACTTC.

This chain connects TRBV19 to TRBJ1-2; 8 bases map to TRBD1. Germline trimming cut 8 bases from V and 8 bases from J; bases unmatched to any gene: 4. Germline V gives CDR1 LNHDA, CDR2 SQIVND (reference sequence). This CDR3 region has 11 residues. The DNA for the CDR3 is TGTGCCAGTGTACAGGGGGGAGGCTACACCTTC. It yields the protein CASVQGGGYTF.

In its sample, this clone was seen many times. The chain employs TRBV18 and TRBJ1-1, with a tentative D call TRBD1 (5 bases). V gave up 6 bases and J gave up 5 bases, with 16 bases separating them. The CDR3 spans 14 residues. Germline CDR1 reads KGHSH; CDR2 reads LQKENI. The CDR3 DNA follows: TGTGCCAGCTCCGCGAGGGTGGAGGGGACTGAAGCTTTCTTT. It is translated as CASSARVEGTEAFF.

The gene calls are TRBV30 and TRBJ2-7; no definite D call. V dropped 0 bases and J dropped 3 bases, with 9 bases sitting between them. Germline assignment: CDR1 GTSNPN and CDR2 SVGIG (reference sequence). The CDR3 covers 13 residues. The CDR3 DNA reads TGTGCCTGGAGTGTTTCCCCTGTCTACGAGCAGTACTTC. Protein sequence: CAWSVSPVYEQYF.

The CDR3 reads CASSFSYRKETQYF. The DNA for the CDR3 is TGTGCCAGCAGTTTTTCGTACAGAAAAGAGACCCAGTACTTC. The V and J genes are TRBV28 and TRBJ2-5; D remains ambiguous. V lost 3 bases, J lost 3 bases, and 11 bases lay in between. The germline gives CDR1 MDHEN, CDR2 SYDVKM. The CDR3 is 14 amino acids.

Written as DNA, the CDR3 is TGTGCCAGCAGCTTTTTAGCGCACATTACCGCAGGCTACAATGAGCAGTTCTTC. Amino acid sequence: CASSFLAHITAGYNEQFF. The chain uses TRBV7-6 and TRBJ2-1; tentatively, D is TRBD2 (5 bases). This CDR3 is 18 amino acids long. Germline-derived CDR1 and CDR2 are SGHVS and FNYEAQ. Trimming stripped 3 bases from V and 3 bases from J, with 21 bases between.

This clone occurred many times. The sample has other DNA sequences that encode this CDR3 too. J is TRBJ1-5 and V is TRBV9, with TRBD1 matching 7 bases. The trim removed 0 bases at V and 4 bases at J, leaving 4 bases unmatched. Germline values: CDR1 SGDLS, CDR2 YYNGEE. The CDR3 runs to 15 residues. The CDR3 loop is CASSVGQGGNQPQHF. CDR3 sequence (DNA): TGTGCCAGCAGCGTAGGTCAGGGGGGTAATCAGCCCCAGCATTTT. The full variable domain, completed using reference TRBV9 and TRBJ1-5, is DSGVTQTPKHLITATGQRVTLRCSPRSGDLSVYWYQQSLDQGLQFLIQYYNGEERAKGNILERFSAQQFPDLHSELNLSSLELGDSALYFCASSVGQGGNQPQHFGDGTRLSIL.

V usage is TRBV7-9 and J usage is TRBJ1-5, with 8 bases identical to TRBD1. The V gene's germline CDR1 is SEHNR and CDR2 FQNEAQ (reference sequence). The J segment lost 2 bases and the V segment lost 6 bases, leaving 6 bases of the junction unmatched. The CDR3 length is 15 residues. The CDR3 reads CASSPGGFGNQPQHF. DNA for the CDR3: TGTGCCAGCAGTCCAGGGGGCTTCGGCAATCAGCCCCAGCATTTT.

On this clone: The sample contains more than one DNA sequence encoding this CDR3. The chain recombines TRBV9 with TRBJ2-2; D is ambiguous. There are 12 residues in the CDR3. Trimming took 4 bases from V and 6 from J, leaving 7 bases between them. Germline CDR1 SGDLS, CDR2 YYNGEE. The CDR3 DNA reads TGTGCCAGCAGCCCGGGTGCCGGGGAGCTGTTTTTT. Its protein is CASSPGAGELFF.

The chain couples TRBV30 to TRBJ1-5; 8 nucleotides line up with TRBD1. V dropped 2 bases and J dropped 2; count of bases not matched to a gene: 8. CDR1 GTSNPN and CDR2 SVGIG come from the germline V gene (reference sequence). The CDR3 contains 16 residues. The CDR3 sequence: CAWSPLDRGGNQPQHF. DNA of the CDR3: TGTGCCTGGAGTCCGTTAGACAGGGGCGGCAATCAGCCCCAGCATTTT.

V and J are TRBV3-1 (or the pseudogene TRBV3-2) and TRBJ2-1; a possible D gene is TRBD2 (5 bases). V gave up 7 bases and J gave up 4 bases, with 17 bases separating them. Looked up from germline, CDR1 is LGHDT and CDR2 is YNNKEL (reference sequence). The CDR3 runs to 15 residues. Here the CDR3 reads CASTRFPGFYNEQFF. CDR3 bases: TGTGCCAGCACCAGATTCCCGGGGTTTTACAATGAGCAGTTCTTC.

Written as DNA, the CDR3 is TGTGCCAGCAGCTCGAGCGGGAGAGGGTACAATGAGCAGTTCTTC. Encoded protein: CASSSSGRGYNEQFF. The chain is built from TRBV5-8 and TRBJ2-1; TRBD2 aligns across 8 bases. Germline loops: CDR1 SGHTS, CDR2 YDEGEE. The V and J ends lost 3 bases and 4 bases, in that order; junction bases with no gene match: 6. The CDR3 has 15 amino acids.

V gene TRBV11-2 combines with J gene TRBJ2-7; TRBD1 aligns across 9 bases. V shed 5 bases, J shed 2 bases, and the junction held 7 bases outside the gene matches. CDR1 is SGHAT and CDR2 is FQNNGV in the germline V gene. This CDR3 contains 15 residues. CDR3 coding DNA: TGTGCCAGCAGCCAACAGACAGGGGGAGCCTACGAGCAGTACTTC. Its protein is CASSQQTGGAYEQYF.

V is TRBV5-6 and J is TRBJ2-3; D gene uncertain. V lost 0 bases, J lost 4 bases, and 12 bases lay in between. CDR1 and CDR2 (germline): SGHDT, YYEEEE. The CDR3 runs 15 residues. The CDR3 protein is CASSLVPSGADTQYF. Written as DNA, the CDR3 is TGTGCCAGCAGCTTGGTGCCTAGTGGTGCAGATACGCAGTATTTT.

The V and J genes are TRBV5-1 and TRBJ2-5; D ambiguous. Germline V gene sequence: CDR1 SGHRS, CDR2 YFSETQ. The CDR3 totals 14 residues. The V end lost 4 bases, the J end lost 1 base, and 11 bases lay between the germline ends. The CDR3 nucleotides are TGCGCCAGCAGCGCTTCGGTCGGCCAAGAGACCCAGTACTTC. Encoded protein: CASSASVGQETQYF.

The CDR3 DNA reads as TGTGCCAGCAGCTTAAACAGGGGCCTATCCTACGAGCAGTACTTC. Residues: CASSLNRGLSYEQYF. The V gene is TRBV7-6, the J gene TRBJ2-7; 7 positions match TRBD1. J was trimmed by 1 base and V by 2 bases; bases with no gene match: 5. This CDR3 is built from 15 residues. Looked up from germline, CDR1 is SGHVS and CDR2 is FNYEAQ.

The CDR3 reads CASSIEGGGKTQYF. The CDR3 region has the DNA TGTGCCAGTAGTATAGAAGGGGGCGGGAAGACCCAGTACTTC. The chain carries TRBV19 and TRBJ2-5, with TRBD1 as a possible D gene (7 bases). Trimming shortened V by 0 bases and J by 6 bases, and 11 bases separated the two germline ends. The CDR3 runs to 14 residues. Germline V gene sequence: CDR1 LNHDA, CDR2 SQIVND (reference sequence).

Here the CDR3 reads CASSTGTSGGYEQYF. The CDR3 DNA follows: TGTGCCAGCAGCACCGGGACTAGCGGAGGTTACGAGCAGTACTTC. This rearrangement joins TRBV7-2 to TRBJ2-7, with 11 nucleotides matching TRBD2. The germline V gene encodes CDR1 SGHTA and CDR2 FQGNSA. The CDR3 has 15 amino acids. Unmatched junction bases numbered 7, after V lost 5 bases and J lost 4 bases. The variable domain in full, with the rest retrieved from reference TRBV7-2 and TRBJ2-7, is GAGVSQSPSNKVTEKGKDVELRCDPISGHTALYWYRQSLGQGLEFLIYFQGNSAPDKSGLPSDRFSAERTGGSVSTLTIQRTQQEDSAVYLCASSTGTSGGYEQYFGPGTRLTVT.

The chain has TRBV30 and TRBJ2-7; 8 bases are a match to TRBD2. The CDR3 has 13 residues. The germline V gene has CDR1 GTSNPN and CDR2 SVGIG (reference sequence). V shed 5 bases and J 4 bases; nucleotides not matched to a gene: 7. The CDR3 region has the DNA TGTGCCTGGTCTTACGGGGGGGATTACGAGCAGTACTTC. This encodes CAWSYGGDYEQYF.

The chain carries TRBV5-1 and TRBJ1-1; D remains ambiguous. This CDR3 is 14 amino acids long. Germline V gives CDR1 SGHRS, CDR2 YFSETQ. Trimming pared 1 base from V and 1 base from J, leaving 8 bases between. CDR3: CASSLNPGNTEAFF. The DNA of the CDR3 is TGCGCCAGCAGCTTGAATCCAGGGAACACTGAAGCTTTCTTT.

This clone was picked up a small number of times. This rearrangement joins TRBV5-1 to TRBJ1-5, with D unclear. V was cut by 2 bases and J by 2 bases, with 8 bases left in between. The CDR3 spans 14 residues. Germline CDR1 SGHRS, CDR2 YFSETQ. The CDR3: CASSFDGGNQPQHF. Here the CDR3 DNA reads TGCGCCAGCAGCTTTGACGGAGGCAATCAGCCCCAGCATTTT.

V is TRBV21-1 and J is TRBJ2-1; TRBD1, the table's D call, was not compared with the DNA. TRBV21-1 is reported as a pseudogene. The CDR3 totals 19 residues. The chain's CDR3 is CASSRGQGASGFSYNEQFF. CDR3 sequence (DNA): TGTGCCAGCAGCAGAGGACAGGGGGCCAGCGGGTTCTCCTACAATGAGCAGTTCTTC.

The J gene is TRBJ2-5, the V gene TRBV6-5, with D possibly being TRBD1 (5 bases). The CDR3 has 14 amino acids. V lost 7 bases, J lost 2 bases, and 14 bases lay in between. Germline V gives CDR1 MNHEY, CDR2 SVGAGI. The CDR3 loop is CASMDNILQETQYF. The CDR3 DNA follows: TGTGCCAGCATGGACAACATACTACAAGAGACCCAGTACTTC.

The chain carries TRBV4-1 and TRBJ2-3; 11 bases are a match to TRBD2. This CDR3 is built from 17 residues. V lost 2 bases to trimming and J lost 2 bases; unmatched junction nucleotides: 6. Germline loops: CDR1 MGHRA, CDR2 YSYEKL. The CDR3 protein is CASSQLIAGGPTDTQYF. CDR3 coding DNA: TGCGCCAGCAGCCAACTCATAGCGGGAGGGCCCACAGATACGCAGTATTTT.

This sequence joins TRBV12-3 or TRBV12-4 and TRBJ2-4; perhaps TRBD1 as D (5 bases). The CDR3 extends over 13 amino acids. The V gene lost 3 bases and the J gene lost 8 bases, with 11 bases spanning the gap. The CDR3 sequence is CASSLTALDIQYF. The CDR3 DNA follows: TGTGCCAGCAGTTTGACAGCTTTAGACATTCAGTACTTC.

The CDR3, as DNA: TGTGCCAGCAGGGACAGGGGGCGTCGTGGACATTCACCCCTCCACTTT. This encodes CASRDRGRRGHSPLHF. V is TRBV5-6 and J is TRBJ1-6; TRBD1 agrees at 11 bases. CDR3 size: 16 residues. J was trimmed by 8 bases and V by 5 bases; bases with no gene match: 9. Germline V gene sequence: CDR1 SGHDT, CDR2 YYEEEE.